What follows is one T cell receptor (beta chain) and its context. The antigen remains undetermined. This entry is derived from a study of cytomegalovirus exposure and HLA in healthy donors. V was cut by 4 bases and J by 5 bases, with 8 bases left in between. This CDR3 contains 12 residues. Germline lookup yields CDR1 SNHLY and CDR2 FYNNEI. General study results and limits: About 90% or about 30% of the time was how often most TCR beta V segments were productive, according to an earlier analysis. Reported results showed that the classifier diagnosed cytomegalovirus status with high specificity and sensitivity. The Asian-associated ancestry cluster reportedly had fewer N-insertions than the roughly 670-donor mean in a later analysis. Cytomegalovirus-associated status was assigned to about 170 TCR beta chains.

60 Vbeta and 13 Jbeta primers were used in PCR. This table comes from immunoSEQ multiplex PCR, and its TCRdb copy is limited to in-frame clones, with some not included. The table shows some 210,000 clones, with about 72% occurring only once. V gene TRBV2 combines with J gene TRBJ1-2, with D perhaps matching TRBD1 (6 bases). The source material was PBMCs. The source is a male donor in good health and CMV-seronegative. As DNA, the CDR3 is TGTGCCAGCAGTGGGCAGGGGTATGGCTACACCTTC. The encoded protein is CASSGQGYGYTF.